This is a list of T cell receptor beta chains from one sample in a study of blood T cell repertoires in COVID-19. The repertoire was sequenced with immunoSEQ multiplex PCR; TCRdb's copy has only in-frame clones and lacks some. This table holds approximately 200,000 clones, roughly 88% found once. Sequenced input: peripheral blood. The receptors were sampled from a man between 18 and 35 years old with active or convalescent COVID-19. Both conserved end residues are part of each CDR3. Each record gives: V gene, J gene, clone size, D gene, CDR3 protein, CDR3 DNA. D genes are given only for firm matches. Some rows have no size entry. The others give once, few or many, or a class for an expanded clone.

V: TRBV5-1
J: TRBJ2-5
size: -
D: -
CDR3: CASGNTLTDIGETQYF
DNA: TGCGCCAGCGGCAATACCTTGACAGATATCGGAGAGACCCAGTACTTC

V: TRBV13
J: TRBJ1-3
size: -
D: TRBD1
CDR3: CASSSDRAGNTIYF
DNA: TGTGCCAGCAGCTCCGACAGGGCGGGAAACACCATATATTTT

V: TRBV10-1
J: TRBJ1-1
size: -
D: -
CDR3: CASYRDSNTEAFF
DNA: TGCGCCAGTTACCGGGACTCGAACACTGAAGCTTTCTTT

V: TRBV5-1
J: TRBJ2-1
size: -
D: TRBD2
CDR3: CASSLAGGLNEQFF
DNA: TGCGCCAGCAGCTTGGCGGGAGGGCTGAATGAGCAGTTCTTC

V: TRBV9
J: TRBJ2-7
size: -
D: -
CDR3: CASSPNAQYEQYF
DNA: TGTGCCAGCAGCCCAAACGCTCAGTACGAGCAGTACTTC

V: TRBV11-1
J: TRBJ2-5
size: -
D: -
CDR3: CASSGSPPETQYF
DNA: TGTGCCAGCAGCGGCTCTCCCCCAGAGACCCAGTACTTC

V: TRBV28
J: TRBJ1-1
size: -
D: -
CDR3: CASSLRQGITEAFF
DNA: TGTGCCAGCAGTTTGAGGCAGGGCATCACTGAAGCTTTCTTT

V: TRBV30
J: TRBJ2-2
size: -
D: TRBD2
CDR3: CAWSVPPGGRGGPGELFF
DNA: TGTGCCTGGAGTGTACCGCCGGGCGGGAGAGGTGGCCCCGGGGAGCTGTTTTTT

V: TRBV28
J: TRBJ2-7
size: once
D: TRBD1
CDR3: CASSFPGQNYEQYF
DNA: TGTGCCAGCAGTTTTCCGGGACAGAACTACGAGCAGTACTTC

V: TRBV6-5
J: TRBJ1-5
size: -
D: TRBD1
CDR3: CASSYGTESQPQHF
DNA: TGTGCCAGCAGTTACGGGACAGAGTCCCAGCCCCAGCATTTT

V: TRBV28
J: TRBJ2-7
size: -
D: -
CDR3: CASSQTPGKGYEQYF
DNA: TGTGCCAGCAGTCAAACCCCCGGGAAGGGCTACGAGCAGTACTTC

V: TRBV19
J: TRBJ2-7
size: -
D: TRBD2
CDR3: CASSIRTSGSKRYSYEQYF
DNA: TGTGCCAGTAGTATAAGGACTAGCGGGAGCAAGCGTTACTCCTACGAGCAGTACTTC

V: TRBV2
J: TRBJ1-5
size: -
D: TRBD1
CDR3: CASSEGSSGGHF
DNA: TGTGCCAGCAGTGAGGGGTCGTCAGGGGGGCATTTT

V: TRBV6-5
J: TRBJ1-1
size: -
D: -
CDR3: CASSYRTLNTEAFF
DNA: TGTGCCAGCAGTTACCGGACACTTAACACTGAAGCTTTCTTT

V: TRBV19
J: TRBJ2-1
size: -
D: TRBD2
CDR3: CASRGDKTNEQFF
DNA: TGTGCCAGTCGGGGGGATAAAACCAATGAGCAGTTCTTC

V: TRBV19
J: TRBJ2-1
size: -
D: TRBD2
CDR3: CASTPGLPAGEDNEQFF
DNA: TGTGCCAGTACCCCTGGGCTTCCAGCGGGAGAAGACAATGAGCAGTTCTTC

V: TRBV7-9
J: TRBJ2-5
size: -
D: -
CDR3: CASSRTGGERETQYF
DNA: TGTGCCAGCAGCCGAACGGGCGGGGAACGAGAGACCCAGTACTTC

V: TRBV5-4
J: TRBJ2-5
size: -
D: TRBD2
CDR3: CASSPGTSGWAETQYF
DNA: TGTGCCAGCAGCCCCGGGACTAGCGGGTGGGCTGAGACCCAGTACTTC

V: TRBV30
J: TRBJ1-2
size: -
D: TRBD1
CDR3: CAWRGQGVNYGYTF
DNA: TGTGCCTGGAGGGGACAGGGGGTTAACTATGGCTACACCTTC

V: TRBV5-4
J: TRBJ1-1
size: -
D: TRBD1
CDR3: CASSQDRMNTEAFF
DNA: TGTGCCAGCAGCCAGGACAGGATGAACACTGAAGCTTTCTTT

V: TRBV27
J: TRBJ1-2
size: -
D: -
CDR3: CASSRGFFYGYTF
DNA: TGTGCCAGCAGTCGGGGGTTCTTCTATGGCTACACCTTC

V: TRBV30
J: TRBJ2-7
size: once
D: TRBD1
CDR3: CAWDPGQGAYEQYF
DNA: TGTGCCTGGGACCCGGGACAGGGAGCCTACGAGCAGTACTTC

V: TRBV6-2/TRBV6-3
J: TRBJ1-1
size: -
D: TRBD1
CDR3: CASRPPPGGPEAFF
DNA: TGTGCCAGCAGGCCTCCTCCAGGGGGCCCCGAAGCTTTCTTT

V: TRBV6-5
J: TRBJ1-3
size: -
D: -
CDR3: CASSSPTVSGNTIYF
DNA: TGTGCCAGCAGTTCCCCGACAGTCTCTGGAAACACCATATATTTT

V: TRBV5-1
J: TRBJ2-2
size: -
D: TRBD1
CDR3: CASSLQGEAGELFF
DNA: TGCGCCAGCAGCTTACAGGGGGAGGCCGGGGAGCTGTTTTTT

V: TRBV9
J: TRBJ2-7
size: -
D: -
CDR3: CASSVEAGAGWEQYF
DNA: TGTGCCAGCAGCGTAGAGGCGGGGGCCGGGTGGGAGCAGTACTTC

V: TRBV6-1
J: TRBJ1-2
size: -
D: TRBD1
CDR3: CASSSGQGTLNGYTF
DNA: TGTGCCAGCAGTTCTGGACAGGGGACTCTAAATGGCTACACCTTC

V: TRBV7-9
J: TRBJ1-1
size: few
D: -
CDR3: CASTGRKGGKVVNTEAFF
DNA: TGTGCCAGCACCGGGAGAAAGGGGGGGAAAGTCGTGAACACTGAAGCTTTCTTT

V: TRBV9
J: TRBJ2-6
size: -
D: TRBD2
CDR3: CASSVLGGTSGANVLTF
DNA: TGTGCCAGCAGCGTACTGGGAGGGACCTCTGGGGCCAACGTCCTGACTTTC

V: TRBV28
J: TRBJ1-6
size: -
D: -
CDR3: CASADRARGPLHF
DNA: TGTGCCAGCGCCGACCGGGCCCGGGGACCCCTCCACTTT

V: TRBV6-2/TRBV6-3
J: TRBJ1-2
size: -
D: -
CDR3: CASSYFSPRSDGYTF
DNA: TGTGCCAGCAGTTACTTCTCCCCCCGCAGCGATGGCTACACCTTC

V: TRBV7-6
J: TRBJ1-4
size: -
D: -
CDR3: CASSGLGNEKLFF
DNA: TGTGCCAGCAGCGGGCTTGGAAATGAAAAACTGTTTTTT

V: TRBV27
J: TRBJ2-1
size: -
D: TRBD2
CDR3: CASNPLAGPFTGNNEQFF
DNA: TGTGCCAGCAACCCTCTAGCGGGGCCCTTTACTGGAAACAATGAGCAGTTCTTC

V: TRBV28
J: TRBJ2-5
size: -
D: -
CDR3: CASSVTGGQETQYF
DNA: TGTGCCAGCAGTGTCACCGGGGGACAAGAGACCCAGTACTTC

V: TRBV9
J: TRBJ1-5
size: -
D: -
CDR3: CASSVGQINQPQHF
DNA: TGTGCCAGCAGCGTAGGACAGATCAATCAGCCCCAGCATTTT

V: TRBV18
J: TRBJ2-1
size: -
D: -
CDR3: CASSLLGAGAADNEQFF
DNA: TGTGCCAGCTCACTCCTGGGGGCGGGAGCCGCGGACAATGAGCAGTTCTTC

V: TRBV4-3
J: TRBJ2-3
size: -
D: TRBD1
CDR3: CASSQDTGASTNTQYF
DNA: TGCGCCAGCAGCCAAGATACAGGGGCGAGCACAAATACGCAGTATTTT

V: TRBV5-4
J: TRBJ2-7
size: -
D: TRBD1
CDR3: CASSFDRGSEQYF
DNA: TGTGCCAGCAGCTTCGACAGGGGTAGCGAGCAGTACTTC

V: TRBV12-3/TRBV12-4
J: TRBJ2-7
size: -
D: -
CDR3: CASSPPAGYEQYF
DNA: TGTGCCAGCAGTCCCCCGGCCGGGTACGAGCAGTACTTC

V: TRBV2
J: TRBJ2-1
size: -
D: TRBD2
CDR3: CASRPGTSGNYEQFF
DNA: TGTGCCAGCAGGCCGGGGACTAGCGGTAATTATGAGCAGTTCTTC

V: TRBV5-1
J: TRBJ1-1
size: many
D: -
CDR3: CASSLESPGSGTEAFF
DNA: TGCGCCAGCAGCTTGGAGTCCCCGGGATCCGGCACTGAAGCTTTCTTT

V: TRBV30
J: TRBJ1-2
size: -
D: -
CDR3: CAWRDPGTKGVSGYTF
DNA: TGTGCCTGGAGGGACCCTGGGACAAAGGGTGTCTCTGGCTACACCTTC

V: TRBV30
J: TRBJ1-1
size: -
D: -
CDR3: CAGNHRDTEAFF
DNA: TGTGCCGGTAACCACAGGGACACTGAAGCTTTCTTT

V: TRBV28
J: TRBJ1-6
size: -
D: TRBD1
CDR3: CASSLGTDNSPLHF
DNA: TGTGCCAGCAGCCTCGGGACAGATAATTCACCCCTCCACTTT

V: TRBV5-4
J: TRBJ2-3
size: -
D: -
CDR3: CASSLAPGLASTDTQYF
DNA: TGTGCCAGCAGCTTGGCCCCCGGCCTAGCGAGCACAGATACGCAGTATTTT

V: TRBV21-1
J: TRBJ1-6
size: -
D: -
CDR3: CASSGNRLGGNSPLHF
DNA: TGTGCCAGCAGCGGGAACAGACTTGGAGGAAATTCACCCCTCCACTTT